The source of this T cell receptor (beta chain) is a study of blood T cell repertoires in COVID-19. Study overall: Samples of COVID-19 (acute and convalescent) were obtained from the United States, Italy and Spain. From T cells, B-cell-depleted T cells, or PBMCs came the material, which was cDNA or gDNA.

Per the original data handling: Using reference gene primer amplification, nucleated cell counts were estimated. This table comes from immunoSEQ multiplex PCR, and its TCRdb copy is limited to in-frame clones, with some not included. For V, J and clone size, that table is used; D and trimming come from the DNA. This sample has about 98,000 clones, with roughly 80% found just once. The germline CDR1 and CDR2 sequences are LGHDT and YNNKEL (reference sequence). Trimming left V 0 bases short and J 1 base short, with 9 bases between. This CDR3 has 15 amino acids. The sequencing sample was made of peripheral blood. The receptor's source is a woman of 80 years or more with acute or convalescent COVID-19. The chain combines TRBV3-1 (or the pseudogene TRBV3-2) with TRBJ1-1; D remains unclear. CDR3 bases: TGTGCCAGCAGCCAAGATTCAAGAGCGAACACTGAAGCTTTCTTT. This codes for CASSQDSRANTEAFF.